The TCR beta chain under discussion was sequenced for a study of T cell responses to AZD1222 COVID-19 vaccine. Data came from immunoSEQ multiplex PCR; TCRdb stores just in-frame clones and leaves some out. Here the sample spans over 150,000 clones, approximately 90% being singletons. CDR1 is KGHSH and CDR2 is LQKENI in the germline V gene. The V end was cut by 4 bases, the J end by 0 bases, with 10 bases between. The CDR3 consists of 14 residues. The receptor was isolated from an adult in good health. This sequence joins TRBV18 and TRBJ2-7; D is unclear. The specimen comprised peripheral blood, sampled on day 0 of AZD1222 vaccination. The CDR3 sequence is CASSLQESSYEQYF. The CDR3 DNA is TGTGCCAGCTCACTCCAGGAGAGCTCCTACGAGCAGTACTTC.